This T cell receptor beta chain was recovered during a study of cytomegalovirus exposure and HLA in healthy donors. Germline V gene data show CDR1 as SEHNR and CDR2 as FQNEAQ (reference sequence). V dropped 5 bases and J dropped 11 bases, with 13 bases sitting between them. This CDR3 comprises 12 residues. The PCR made use of 60 Vbeta and 13 Jbeta primers. The repertoire was sequenced with immunoSEQ multiplex PCR; TCRdb's copy has only in-frame clones and lacks some. The sample has 85,000 to 130,000 clones, around 71% seen once; the top ten hold about 0.8%. This receptor was obtained from a boy under 18 in good health and CMV-seronegative. Sample: PBMCs. The chain links TRBV7-9 to TRBJ1-5; D unclear. CDR3 sequence reads: CASSRDNRAQHF. In DNA, the CDR3 is TGTGCCAGCAGCCGCGATAACCGAGCCCAGCATTTT.